Presented here are 2 T cell receptor beta chains from one specimen sequenced in a study of T cells in Graves' hyperthyroidism and ophthalmopathy. TCR beta CDR3 regions were amplified from RNA transcripts. HTBI primers were used for first-round RT-PCR of the TCR CDR3. From the multiplex PCR reads, TCRdb called clonotypes with MiXCR, one entry per CDR3 protein. The table lists roughly 700,000 distinct CDR3 sequences, 17% of them singletons. The sequenced sample was blood. These receptors were obtained from a man aged 45-65 years with Graves' hyperthyroidism.

The chain carries TRBV19 and TRBJ2-1; D may be TRBD1 or TRBD2 (6 bases each). The CDR3 loop spans 17 amino acids. The V end lost 5 bases, the J end lost 4 bases, and 21 bases lay between the germline ends. Germline CDR1 reads LNHDA; CDR2 reads SQIVND (reference sequence). CDR3 nucleotide sequence: TGTGCCAGTAGTGCCCAACAGGGCTGGAGGGGTTACAATGAGCAGTTCTTC. Translation gives CASSAQQGWRGYNEQFF.

Many counts were recorded for this clonotype. CDR3 in DNA: TGTGCCAGCAATGGGGCAGGGGGGTCAGATACGCAGTATTTT. Its translation: CASNGAGGSDTQYF. The V and J genes are TRBV5-6 and TRBJ2-3; D perhaps matches TRBD1 (7 bases). Per germline, CDR1 SGHDT and CDR2 YYEEEE. The CDR3 runs to 14 residues. V gave up 6 bases and J gave up 4 bases, with 15 bases separating them.